This TCR beta chain was captured in a study of T cell changes during pregnancy in multiple sclerosis. This clone was found once. CDR3 length equals 14 residues. Germline CDR1 SGHTA, CDR2 FQGNSA. Germline trimming cut 1 base from V and 5 bases from J; bases unmatched to any gene: 4. Measured with immunoSEQ multiplex PCR; TCRdb has only the in-frame clones, and not every one. Among tens of thousands of clones, about 92% were seen once, and the ten largest hold roughly 0.19%. The TCR sequence derives from a female donor with multiple sclerosis, enrolled in a pregnancy study. The rearrangement joins TRBV7-2 to TRBJ1-2; 7 bases map to TRBD1. The sequencing used CD4+ T cells from peripheral blood mononuclear cells, collected in the second trimester of pregnancy. CDR3: CASSLETGTYGYTF. The CDR3 DNA reads TGTGCCAGCAGCTTAGAGACAGGGACTTATGGCTACACCTTC.